This entry lists 28 T cell receptor beta chains sequenced from one sample in a study of T-cell reconstitution after alpha-beta-depleted transplantation in children. As it was prepared, the TCRbeta library received unique molecular identifiers. TCRdb used MiXCR to reprocess the PCR reads, holding one entry per CDR3 protein. The sample consists of under 250,000 distinct CDR3 sequences, 24% of them appearing once. This specimen was PBMCs, mostly from graft donor cells, taken 360 days after TCRalphabeta/CD19-depleted stem cell transplant. The receptors were sampled from a female patient aged 2-9 years who had a stem cell transplant for congenital amegakaryocytic thrombocytopenia, so the T cells may come from the graft donor.

V is TRBV7-2 and J is TRBJ1-2; D is ambiguous. Per germline, CDR1 SGHTA and CDR2 FQGNSA. Trimming took off 2 bases at V and 2 bases at J, with 12 bases between the two ends. CDR3 size: 15 residues. The CDR3 DNA reads TGTGCCAGCAGCTTACGTGGTAACTCAAACTATGGCTACACCTTC. Protein product: CASSLRGNSNYGYTF.

This clonotype has only a few counts. The genes are TRBV5-1 and TRBJ1-4; possible D gene TRBD1, 5 bases. The V end lost 4 bases, the J end lost 7 bases, and 14 bases lay between the germline ends. Germline lookup yields CDR1 SGHRS and CDR2 YFSETQ. This CDR3 has 14 residues. The CDR3 DNA is TGCGCCAGCAGCAGCCGGGACGGCGGTGAAAAACTGTTTTTT. Amino acids: CASSSRDGGEKLFF.

The sample holds a few counts of this clonotype. The rearrangement joins TRBV20-1 to TRBJ1-1, with D tentatively TRBD1 (6 bases). Germline V CDR1 and CDR2: DFQATT, SNEGSKA (reference sequence). V gave up 5 bases and J gave up 0 bases, with 10 bases separating them. The CDR3 extends over 13 amino acids. As DNA, the CDR3 is TGCAGTGCTGGCCAGGGGCTGAACACTGAAGCTTTCTTT. Amino acids: CSAGQGLNTEAFF.

The rearrangement uses TRBV4-2 and TRBJ1-2; D possibly corresponds to TRBD1 (6 bases). The V end was cut by 0 bases, the J end by 4 bases, with 6 bases between. Germline CDR1 reads LGHNA; CDR2 reads YNFKEQ. This CDR3 comprises 13 residues. CDR3 coding DNA: TGTGCCAGCAGCCAAGAAGGGGGCTATGGCTACACCTTC. Translating it yields CASSQEGGYGYTF.

This chain joins TRBV12-3 or TRBV12-4 and TRBJ2-5; 7 bases map to TRBD2. V shed 3 bases and J 1 base; nucleotides not matched to a gene: 8. The CDR3 contains 16 residues. The CDR3 coding sequence is TGTGCCAGCAGTTTTAGGACTAGGGCCTTCCAAGAGACCCAGTACTTC. This codes for CASSFRTRAFQETQYF.

This chain uses TRBV12-3 or TRBV12-4 with TRBJ1-2; D perhaps matches TRBD1 (6 bases). V gave up 5 bases and J gave up 8 bases, with 21 bases separating them. This CDR3 region has 15 residues. CDR3 loop: CASSLIVRGAKGYTF. The CDR3 DNA reads TGTGCCAGCAGTCTTATTGTTAGGGGGGCGAAGGGCTACACCTTC.

The chain couples TRBV6-5 to TRBJ1-5, with D perhaps TRBD1 (5 bases). The CDR3 consists of 13 residues. Trimming took 2 bases from V and 5 from J, leaving 7 bases between them. Germline V gene data show CDR1 as MNHEY and CDR2 as SVGAGI. The CDR3 spells CASSYGDHQPQHF. The CDR3 DNA sequence: TGTGCCAGCAGTTACGGGGACCATCAGCCCCAGCATTTT.

This clonotype was seen a handful of times. V gene TRBV4-1 combines with J gene TRBJ1-2; D gene uncertain. The CDR3 totals 12 residues. The V end lost 3 bases, the J end lost 6 bases, and 8 bases lay between the germline ends. The germline CDR1 and CDR2 sequences are MGHRA and YSYEKL. CDR3 residues: CASSHLRDGYTF. The CDR3 coding sequence is TGCGCCAGCAGCCACCTCCGCGATGGCTACACCTTC.

V is TRBV20-1 and J is TRBJ2-6; maybe TRBD1 (6 bases). This CDR3 spans 17 amino acids. Germline CDR1 DFQATT, CDR2 SNEGSKA (reference sequence). V lost 2 bases to trimming and J lost 0 bases, with 14 bases between them. The CDR3 DNA sequence: TGCAGTGCTAGAAAGGCAGGGGCCCACTCTGGGGCCAACGTCCTGACTTTC. It encodes CSARKAGAHSGANVLTF.

The genes are TRBV12-3 or TRBV12-4 and TRBJ1-3; D uncertain. CDR3 length: 17 amino acids. V gave up 5 bases and J gave up 0 bases, with 17 bases separating them. CDR3 coding DNA: TGTGCCAGCAGTCCACATCCCGGGCCCGACTCTGGAAACACCATATATTTT. It yields the protein CASSPHPGPDSGNTIYF.

This clonotype was observed a few times. The DNA of the CDR3 is TGTGCCAGCAGTTATGAACCGGGCAATGAGCAGTTCTTC. Its protein product is CASSYEPGNEQFF. The rearrangement links TRBV6-5 to TRBJ2-1; D remains unclear. CDR3 length equals 13 residues. The germline V gene encodes CDR1 MNHEY and CDR2 SVGAGI. V lost 3 bases and J 6 bases, leaving 9 bases between the germline ends.

In this sample, this clonotype turned up a few times. V gene TRBV4-1 combines with J gene TRBJ2-7; 15 nucleotides match TRBD2. Unmatched junction bases numbered 9, after V lost 3 bases and J lost 3 bases. This CDR3 has 18 residues. Germline CDR1 and CDR2: MGHRA and YSYEKL. For the CDR3, the DNA is TGCGCCAGCAGCCACGGACTAGCGGGAGGGCCATTCGACTACGAGCAGTACTTC. Its protein is CASSHGLAGGPFDYEQYF.

There are a few counts of this clonotype. The genes are TRBV12-3 or TRBV12-4 and TRBJ1-1; 9 bases map to TRBD1. This CDR3 is built from 13 residues. V lost 6 bases and J lost 6; bases outside the gene matches: 5. In DNA, the CDR3 is TGTGCCAGCAGCATACAGGGGGCCCCTGAAGCTTTCTTT. Amino acids: CASSIQGAPEAFF.

This clonotype was counted a few times. This chain uses TRBV6-1 with TRBJ1-2; D is possibly TRBD1 (5 bases). The V gene lost 6 bases and the J gene lost 5 bases, with 13 bases spanning the gap. This CDR3 is built from 13 residues. Germline V gene lookup returns CDR1 MNHNS and CDR2 SASEGT. CDR3 in amino acids: CASRKRQPYGYTF. CDR3 nucleotide sequence: TGTGCCAGCAGGAAACGACAGCCTTATGGCTACACCTTC.

This clonotype turned up a few times. V gene TRBV6-5 combines with J gene TRBJ2-1, with D perhaps TRBD2 (6 bases). Trimming left V 2 bases short and J 6 bases short, with 17 bases between. This CDR3 has 16 residues. Looked up from germline, CDR1 is MNHEY and CDR2 is SVGAGI. The chain's CDR3 is CASSYVMVGGVNEQFF. For the CDR3, the DNA is TGTGCCAGCAGTTACGTGATGGTGGGGGGAGTCAATGAGCAGTTCTTC.

The chain combines TRBV2 with TRBJ2-3, with D unresolved. CDR3 length equals 15 residues. Trimming removed 4 bases at V and 2 bases at J, with 13 bases between. Per germline, CDR1 SNHLY and CDR2 FYNNEI. CDR3 sequence: CASSGTGIYTDTQYF. The CDR3 DNA sequence: TGTGCCAGCAGTGGGACGGGCATCTACACAGATACGCAGTATTTT.

The chain recombines TRBV6-5 with TRBJ2-1, with D unresolved. V was shortened by 0 bases and J by 6 bases, with 3 bases between the two germline ends. The CDR3 has 12 amino acids. Germline loops: CDR1 MNHEY, CDR2 SVGAGI. The CDR3 nucleotides read TGTGCCAGCAGTTACTCCGGCAATGAGCAGTTCTTC. It codes for CASSYSGNEQFF.

The chain combines TRBV7-6 with TRBJ1-1; 8 positions match TRBD1. The CDR3 sequence is 15 residues long. The V gene end was trimmed by 0 bases and the J gene end by 6 bases; junction bases not matched to a gene: 6. CDR1 is SGHVS, CDR2 FNYEAQ, per germline. CDR3 protein: CASSLAAYRGAEAFF. DNA for the CDR3: TGTGCCAGCAGCTTAGCCGCTTACAGGGGGGCTGAAGCTTTCTTT.

CDR3 residues: CAVRDPVNEQFF. CDR3 bases: TGTGCCGTCCGGGACCCCGTCAATGAGCAGTTCTTC. V and J are TRBV7-9 and TRBJ2-1; D possibly matches TRBD1 or TRBD2 (5 bases each). V gave up 11 bases and J gave up 6 bases, with 14 bases separating them. Germline CDR1 reads SEHNR; CDR2 reads FQNEAQ (reference sequence). This CDR3 comprises 12 residues. The full variable domain, rest sourced from reference TRBV7-9 and TRBJ2-1, is DTGVSQNPRHKITKRGQNVTFRCDPISEHNRLYWYRQTLGQGPEFLTYFQNEAQLEKSRLLSDRFSAERPKGSFSTLEIQRTEQGDSAMYLCAVRDPVNEQFFGPGTRLTVL.

This clonotype was seen ten or more times. V usage is TRBV5-1 and J usage is TRBJ2-3; D unresolved. The CDR3 length is 14 residues. Germline V gives CDR1 SGHRS, CDR2 YFSETQ. Deletions cut 0 bases from V and 4 bases from J, with 9 bases between. DNA of the CDR3: TGCGCCAGCAGCTTGGCCTTAGGCCCAGATACGCAGTATTTT. Its translation is CASSLALGPDTQYF.

J is TRBJ2-7 and V is TRBV28, with no clear D. CDR3 length: 13 residues. Germline CDR1 reads MDHEN; CDR2 reads SYDVKM. Trimming took off 5 bases at V and 3 bases at J, with 11 bases between the two ends. This CDR3 reads CASSPFQYYEQYF. DNA of the CDR3: TGTGCCAGCAGTCCATTCCAGTACTACGAGCAGTACTTC.

The chain uses TRBV5-1 and TRBJ2-5; TRBD1 matches at 8 bases. Trimming removed 3 bases from V and 5 bases from J; junction bases left unmatched: 9. CDR3 length: 15 amino acids. Germline V gene data show CDR1 as SGHRS and CDR2 as YFSETQ. DNA of the CDR3: TGCGCCAGCAGCTCTATCCCAGGGGGCCGGGAGACCCAGTACTTC. Protein product: CASSSIPGGRETQYF.

This clonotype was detected ten times or more. V is TRBV5-1 and J is TRBJ2-1; no clear D. The ends were cut back, 0 bases at V and 2 bases at J, with 12 bases in the middle. The CDR3 length is 16 residues. Germline lookup yields CDR1 SGHRS and CDR2 YFSETQ. Written as DNA, the CDR3 is TGCGCCAGCAGCTTGGAGGTGTGGTGGCCCTACAATGAGCAGTTCTTC. Translated: CASSLEVWWPYNEQFF.

This clonotype has a single count. The chain links TRBV28 to TRBJ2-5, with D unclear. The CDR3 spans 13 residues. Germline V gene data show CDR1 as MDHEN and CDR2 as SYDVKM. The V end was cut by 2 bases, the J end by 5 bases, with 9 bases between. The CDR3 protein is CASSLNVFETQYF. The CDR3, as DNA: TGTGCCAGCAGTTTAAATGTGTTCGAGACCCAGTACTTC. The full variable domain, rest sourced from reference TRBV28 and TRBJ2-5, is DVKVTQSSRYLVKRTGEKVFLECVQDMDHENMFWYRQDPGLGLRLIYFSYDVKMKEKGDIPEGYSVSREKKERFSLILESASTNQTSMYLCASSLNVFETQYFGPGTRLLVL.

This chain uses TRBV5-4 with TRBJ2-3, with TRBD2 matching 14 bases. The germline CDR1 and CDR2 sequences are SGHNT and YYREEE (reference sequence). The V and J ends lost 2 bases and 4 bases, in that order; junction bases with no gene match: 12. The CDR3 contains 19 residues. The CDR3 DNA follows: TGTGCCAGCAGCTTCAGGGGGACTAGCGGGAGTTATAGGGCAGATACGCAGTATTTT. Its translation is CASSFRGTSGSYRADTQYF.

The chain has TRBV7-9 and TRBJ1-4; 8 bases align to TRBD1. Germline values: CDR1 SEHNR, CDR2 FQNEAQ (reference sequence). This CDR3 spans 15 amino acids. The trim removed 1 base at V and 10 bases at J, leaving 8 bases unmatched. This CDR3 is CASSLGAGGVGKLFF. The CDR3 nucleotides read TGTGCCAGCAGCTTAGGAGCAGGGGGCGTCGGAAAACTGTTTTTT. Filled out from reference TRBV7-9 and TRBJ1-4, the complete variable domain reads DTGVSQNPRHKITKRGQNVTFRCDPISEHNRLYWYRQTLGQGPEFLTYFQNEAQLEKSRLLSDRFSAERPKGSFSTLEIQRTEQGDSAMYLCASSLGAGGVGKLFFGSGTQLSVL.

This rearrangement joins TRBV12-3 or TRBV12-4 to TRBJ2-2; 10 bases align to TRBD2. Losses at the gene ends were 3 bases for V and 4 bases for J; bases not matched to a gene: 11. The CDR3 runs to 18 residues. This CDR3 is CASSFWLAGGSITGELFF. The CDR3 DNA reads as TGTGCCAGCAGTTTCTGGTTAGCGGGAGGTAGCATCACCGGGGAGCTGTTTTTT.

This clonotype has just a few counts. V is TRBV4-2 and J is TRBJ2-3; 15 bases fit TRBD2. The V gene end was trimmed by 4 bases and the J gene end by 6 bases; junction bases not matched to a gene: 2. This CDR3 region has 15 residues. CDR1 LGHNA and CDR2 YNFKEQ come from the germline V gene. For the CDR3, the DNA is TGTGCCAGCAGCCCGGGACTAGCGGGAGGTGATACGCAGTATTTT. Its translation is CASSPGLAGGDTQYF.